This T cell receptor (beta chain) was observed in a study of T cell responses to AZD1222 COVID-19 vaccine (dated by TCRdb to the early 2020s). Context from the whole study: TCR sequencing covered 233 trial participants: 200 to 220 given two doses of AZD1222 and about 26 given two doses of MenACWY control vaccine. Trial participants were enrolled into age subgroups of 18-55, 56-69 and 70-plus years, which contained approximately 150, 30 and 60 TCR-sequenced participants, respectively.

The CDR3 regions of human TCRbeta chains were analyzed by immunosequencing. The study's processing was this. TCRs in the repertoires were compared against a reference library of SARS-CoV-2-specific TCRs that had been generated with the MIRA antigen-specificity platform. Breadth meant the fraction of unique TCRs that were SARS-CoV-2-associated, whereas depth meant the fraction of total T cells that were SARS-CoV-2-associated. Using the MIRA data, each spike-specific TCR was mapped to the spike region that the TCR reacts to and placed in a CD4 or CD8 class. Log10-transformed breadth and depth values were compared by one-way ANOVA with Sidak's multiple comparisons tests. TCRdb stores this immuneACCESS table with in-frame sequences only. Part of the clones is absent; in the studies checked, under half of the shortfall reflects unresolved V genes, and no reason is known for the rest. That table supplies the V and J calls and clone size; D and trimming were determined from the DNA. The table for this sample lists 190,000 or so clones; approximately 95% of them were counted only once. 0.9% to 1.1% of the sample is held by the ten biggest clonotypes.

The label giving this sample's time point can be read as: about 28 days (+/-7) after the second vaccine dose. AZD1222 recipients with second doses at about 4 weeks or about 12 weeks were pooled, because spike-specific TCR depth and breadth did not differ between schedules. Vaccinee samples were obtained from the UK trials COV001 and COV002, which included a single-blind randomized controlled phase 2/3 trial of AZD1222 (ChAdOx1 nCoV-19) in healthy adults. For TCRbeta chain sequencing, PBMC samples from trial participants were taken at day 0 and at day 28 after the second dose. Beyond this particular receptor, the publication reports: Because no samples from the day 14 peak response were available, repertoires could be characterized only after the peak T cell response. Reportedly, close to half of the unique spike-specific TCRs recognized epitopes lying outside the regions that are mutated in the B.1.351 and B.1.1.7 variants. After two AZD1222 doses, spike-specific TCR breadth and depth were significantly higher than at day 0 and than in MenACWY recipients. The whole spike protein was spanned by vaccine-associated CD4 TCRs, and dominant responses were seen in regions 160-218 and 743-854. Conclusions about previously exposed vaccinees are limited, since just five to seven AZD1222 recipients were seropositive for SARS-CoV-2 at baseline. In the small 56-69-year group, the increase in depth fell short of significance, most likely because of low power. Most participants were white British and females outnumbered males, and the authors suggested that clonal diversity may have been underestimated.

This clone has a single count. Its specific antigen is unknown. Per-nucleotide qualities are absent, and no much larger clonotype sits a single base away. The germline V gene gives CDR1 as SGDLS and CDR2 as YYNGEE. The CDR3 contains 12 residues, cysteine and phenylalanine counted. The retained sequence is limited to the CDR3, 36 bases, with the frame set at the first base. The junction carries 9 bases between V and J, which are trimmed by 4 bases and 5 bases respectively. Sequenced here: peripheral blood, sampled 28 days after the second AZD1222 dose. The chain is encoded by TRBV9 joined to TRBJ1-2, with a weak D call of TRBD1 (6 bases match). The TCR was taken from an adult who received the AZD1222 COVID-19 vaccine. Here is the DNA: TGTGCCAGCAGCCCAGGACAGTATGGCTACACCTTC. The resulting protein is CASSPGQYGYTF.